This TCR beta chain was identified in a study of blood T cell repertoires in COVID-19. This clone was picked up a small number of times. CDR1 and CDR2 (germline): SGHDT, YYEEEE. Unmatched junction bases numbered 4, after V lost 6 bases and J lost 4 bases. The CDR3 consists of 13 residues. Measured with immunoSEQ multiplex PCR; TCRdb has only the in-frame clones, and not every one. The sample consists of some 160,000 clones, roughly 80% of them appearing once. Sequencing was carried out using PBMCs or T cells enriched from blood (not recorded which). The chain combines TRBV5-6 with TRBJ2-7, with 10 nucleotides matching TRBD1. The sequence came from a woman aged 40-49 years who had recovered from COVID-19. The CDR3 loop is CASIGTGDYEQYF. The CDR3 DNA reads as TGTGCCAGCATTGGGACAGGGGATTACGAGCAGTACTTC.